Described below is a single TCR beta chain sequence and its context. Clones were sequenced by immunoSEQ multiplex PCR, and TCRdb holds only the in-frame ones, with some missing. Of about 120,000 clones listed, approximately 84% are singletons. This sample is drawn from a study of blood T cell repertoires in COVID-19. As for the study in general: Material from acute and convalescent COVID-19 was sourced from the United States, Italy and Spain.

V was trimmed by 5 bases and J by 2 bases, leaving 12 bases between them. CDR3 length: 14 amino acids. Looked up from germline, CDR1 is MNHEY and CDR2 is SMNVEV (reference sequence). What was sequenced was peripheral blood. The chain couples TRBV27 to TRBJ1-2; D gene ambiguous. This sequence originates from a man aged 35 to 55 with acute or convalescent COVID-19. The CDR3 DNA reads TGTGCCAGCAGTCCGAGGGCAGGCAACTATGGCTACACCTTC. Encoded protein: CASSPRAGNYGYTF.